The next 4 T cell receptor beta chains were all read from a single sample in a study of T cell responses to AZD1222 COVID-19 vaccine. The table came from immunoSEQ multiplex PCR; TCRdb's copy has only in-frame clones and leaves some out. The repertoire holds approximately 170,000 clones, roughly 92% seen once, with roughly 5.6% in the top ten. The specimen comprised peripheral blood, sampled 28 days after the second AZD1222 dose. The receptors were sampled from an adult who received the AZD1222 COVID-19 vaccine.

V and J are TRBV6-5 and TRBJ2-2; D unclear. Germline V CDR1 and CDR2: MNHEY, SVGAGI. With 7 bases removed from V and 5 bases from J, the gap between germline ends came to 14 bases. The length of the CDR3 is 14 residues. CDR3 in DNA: TGTGCCAGCACGGCCGTCTGGGAAACCGGGGAGCTGTTTTTT. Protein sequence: CASTAVWETGELFF.

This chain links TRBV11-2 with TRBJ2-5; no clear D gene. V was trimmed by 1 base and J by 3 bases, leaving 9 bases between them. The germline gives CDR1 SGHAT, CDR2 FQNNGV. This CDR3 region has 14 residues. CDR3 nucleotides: TGTGCCAGCAGCTTAGTCGTTGGAGAAGAGACCCAGTACTTC. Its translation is CASSLVVGEETQYF.

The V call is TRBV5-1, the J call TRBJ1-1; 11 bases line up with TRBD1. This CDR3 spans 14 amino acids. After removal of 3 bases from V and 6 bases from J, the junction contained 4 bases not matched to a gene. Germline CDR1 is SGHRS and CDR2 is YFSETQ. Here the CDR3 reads CASSSMGQGAEAFF. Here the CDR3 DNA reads TGCGCCAGCAGCTCCATGGGACAGGGGGCTGAAGCTTTCTTT.

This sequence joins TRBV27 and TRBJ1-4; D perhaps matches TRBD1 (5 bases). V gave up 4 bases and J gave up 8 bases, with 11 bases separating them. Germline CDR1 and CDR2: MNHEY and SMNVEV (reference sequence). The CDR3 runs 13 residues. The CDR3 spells CASSSWAGEKLFF. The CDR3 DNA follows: TGTGCCAGCAGTTCGTGGGCAGGGGAAAAACTGTTTTTT.